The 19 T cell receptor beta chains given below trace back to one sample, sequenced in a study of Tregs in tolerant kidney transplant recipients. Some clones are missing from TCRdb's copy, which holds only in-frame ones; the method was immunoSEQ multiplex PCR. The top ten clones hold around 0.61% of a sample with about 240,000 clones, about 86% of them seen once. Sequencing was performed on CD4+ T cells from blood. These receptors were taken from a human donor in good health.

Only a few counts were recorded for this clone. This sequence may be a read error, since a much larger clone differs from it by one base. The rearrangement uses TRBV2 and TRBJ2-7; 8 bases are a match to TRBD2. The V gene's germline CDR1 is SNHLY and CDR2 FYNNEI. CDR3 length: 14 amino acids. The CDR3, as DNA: TGTGCCAGCAGTGGGGTTACTAGCGGCTACGATCAGTACTTC. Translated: CASSGVTSGYDQYF.

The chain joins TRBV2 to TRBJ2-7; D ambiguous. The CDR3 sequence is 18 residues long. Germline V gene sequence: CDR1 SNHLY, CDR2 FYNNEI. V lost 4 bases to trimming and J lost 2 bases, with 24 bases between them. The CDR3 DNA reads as TGTGCCAGCAGTGGGCGTTCCCGATCGGCGGCCCCAACCTACGAGCAGTACTTC. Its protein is CASSGRSRSAAPTYEQYF. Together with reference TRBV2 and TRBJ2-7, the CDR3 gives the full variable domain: EPEVTQTPSHQVTQMGQEVILRCVPISNHLYFYWYRQILGQKVEFLVSFYNNEISEKSEIFDDQFSVERPDGSNFTLKIRSTKLEDSAMYFCASSGRSRSAAPTYEQYFGPGTRLTVT.

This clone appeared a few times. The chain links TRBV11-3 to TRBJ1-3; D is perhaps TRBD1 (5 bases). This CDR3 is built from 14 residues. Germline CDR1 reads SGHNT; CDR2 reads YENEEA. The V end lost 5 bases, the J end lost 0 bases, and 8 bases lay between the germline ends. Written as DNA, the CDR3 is TGTGCCAGCAGCAAGGGGCACTCTGGAAACACCATATATTTT. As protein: CASSKGHSGNTIYF.

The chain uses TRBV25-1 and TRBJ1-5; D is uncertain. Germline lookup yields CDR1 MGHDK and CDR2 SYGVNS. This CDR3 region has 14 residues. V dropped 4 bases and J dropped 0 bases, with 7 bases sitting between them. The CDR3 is CASSVIHSNQPQHF. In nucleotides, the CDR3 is TGTGCCAGCAGTGTGATTCATAGCAATCAGCCCCAGCATTTT. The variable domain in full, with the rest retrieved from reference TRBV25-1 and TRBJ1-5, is EADIYQTPRYLVIGTGKKITLECSQTMGHDKMYWYQQDPGMELHLIHYSYGVNSTEKGDLSSESTVSRIRTEHFPLTLESARPSHTSQYLCASSVIHSNQPQHFGDGTRLSIL.

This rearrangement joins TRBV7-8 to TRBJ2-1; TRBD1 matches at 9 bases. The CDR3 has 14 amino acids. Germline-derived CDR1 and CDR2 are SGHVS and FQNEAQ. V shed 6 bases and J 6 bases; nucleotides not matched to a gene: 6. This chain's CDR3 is CASRTGTGINEQFF. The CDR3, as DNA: TGTGCCAGCAGGACCGGGACAGGGATCAATGAGCAGTTCTTC.

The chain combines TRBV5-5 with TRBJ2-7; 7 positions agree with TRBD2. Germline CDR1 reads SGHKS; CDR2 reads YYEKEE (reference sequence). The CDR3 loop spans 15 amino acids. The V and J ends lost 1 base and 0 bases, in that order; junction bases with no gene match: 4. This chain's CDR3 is CASSLFSGRSYEQYF. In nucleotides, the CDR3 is TGTGCCAGCAGCTTGTTTAGCGGGCGCTCCTACGAGCAGTACTTC.

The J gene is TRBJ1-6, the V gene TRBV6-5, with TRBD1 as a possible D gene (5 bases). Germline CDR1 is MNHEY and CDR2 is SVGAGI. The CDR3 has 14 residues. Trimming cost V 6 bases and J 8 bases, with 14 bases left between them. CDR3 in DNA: TGTGCCAGCAGGCCAGGGTTCGCAGATTCACCCCTCCACTTT. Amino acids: CASRPGFADSPLHF.

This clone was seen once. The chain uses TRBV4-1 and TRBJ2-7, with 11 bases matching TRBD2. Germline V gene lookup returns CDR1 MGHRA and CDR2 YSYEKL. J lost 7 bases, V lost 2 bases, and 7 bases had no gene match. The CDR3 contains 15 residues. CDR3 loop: CASSQILAGAREQYF. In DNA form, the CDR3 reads TGCGCCAGCAGCCAAATACTAGCGGGGGCTAGGGAGCAGTACTTC.

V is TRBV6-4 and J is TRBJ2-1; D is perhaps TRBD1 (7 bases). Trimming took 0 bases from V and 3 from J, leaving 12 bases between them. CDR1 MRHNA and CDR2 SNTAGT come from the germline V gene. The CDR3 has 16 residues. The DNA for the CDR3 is TGTGCCAGCAGTGACTCACTCCAGGGGGGCTACAATGAGCAGTTCTTC. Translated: CASSDSLQGGYNEQFF.

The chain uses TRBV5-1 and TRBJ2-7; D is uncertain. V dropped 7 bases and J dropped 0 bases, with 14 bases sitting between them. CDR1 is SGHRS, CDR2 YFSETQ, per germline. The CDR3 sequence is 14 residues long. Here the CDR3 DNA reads TGCGCCAGCTCTTCGCCTCCCGCCTCCTACGAGCAGTACTTC. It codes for CASSSPPASYEQYF.

The CDR3 nucleotides read TGTGCCAGCAGGCCACAGGGGAAGACCTATGGCTACACCTTC. This translates into CASRPQGKTYGYTF. The V and J genes are TRBV7-9 and TRBJ1-2, with 7 nucleotides matching TRBD1. V trimming: 6 bases; J trimming: 4 bases; junction bases outside the gene matches: 8. Looked up from germline, CDR1 is SEHNR and CDR2 is FQNEAQ (reference sequence). The CDR3 sequence is 14 residues long.

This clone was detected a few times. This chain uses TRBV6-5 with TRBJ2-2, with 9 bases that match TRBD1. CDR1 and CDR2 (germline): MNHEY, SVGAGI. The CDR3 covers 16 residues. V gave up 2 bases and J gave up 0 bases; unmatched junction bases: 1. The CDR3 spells CASSYGDRANTGELFF. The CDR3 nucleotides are TGTGCCAGCAGTTACGGGGACAGGGCGAACACCGGGGAGCTGTTTTTT.

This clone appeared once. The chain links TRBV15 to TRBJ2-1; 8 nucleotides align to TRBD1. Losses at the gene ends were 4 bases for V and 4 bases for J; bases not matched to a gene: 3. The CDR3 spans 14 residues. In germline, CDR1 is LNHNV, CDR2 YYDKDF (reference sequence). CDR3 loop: CATSTGQGYNEQFF. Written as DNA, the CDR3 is TGTGCCACCAGCACAGGACAGGGATACAATGAGCAGTTCTTC.

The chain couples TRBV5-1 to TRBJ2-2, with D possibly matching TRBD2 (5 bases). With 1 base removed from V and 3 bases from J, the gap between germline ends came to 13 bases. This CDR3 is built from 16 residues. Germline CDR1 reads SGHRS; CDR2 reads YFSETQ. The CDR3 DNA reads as TGCGCCAGCAGCTTGTTGCCCGGGGTTGACACCGGGGAGCTGTTTTTT. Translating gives CASSLLPGVDTGELFF.

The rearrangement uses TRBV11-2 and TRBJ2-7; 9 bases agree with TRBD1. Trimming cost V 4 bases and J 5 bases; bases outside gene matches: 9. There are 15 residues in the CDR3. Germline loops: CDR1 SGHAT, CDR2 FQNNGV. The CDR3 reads CASSSGRTGAHEQYF. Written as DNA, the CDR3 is TGTGCCAGCAGCTCCGGAAGGACAGGGGCCCACGAGCAGTACTTC.

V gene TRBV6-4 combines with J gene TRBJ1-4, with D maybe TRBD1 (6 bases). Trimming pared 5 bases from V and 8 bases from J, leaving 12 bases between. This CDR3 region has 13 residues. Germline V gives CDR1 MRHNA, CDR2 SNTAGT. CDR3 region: CASSYREGEKLFF. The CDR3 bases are TGTGCCAGCAGTTACAGGGAAGGAGAAAAACTGTTTTTT.

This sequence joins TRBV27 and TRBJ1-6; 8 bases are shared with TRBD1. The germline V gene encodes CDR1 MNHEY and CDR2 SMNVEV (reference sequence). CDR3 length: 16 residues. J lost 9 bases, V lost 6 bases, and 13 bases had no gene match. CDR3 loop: CASSVDRGKFGSPLHF. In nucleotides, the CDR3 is TGTGCCAGCAGCGTCGACAGGGGAAAGTTTGGTTCACCCCTCCACTTT.

The CDR3 here is CASSPDRGNTEAFF. DNA of the CDR3: TGTGCCAGCTCACCGGACAGGGGGAACACTGAAGCTTTCTTT. This chain joins TRBV18 and TRBJ1-1, with 9 bases aligning to TRBD1. J lost 1 base, V lost 3 bases, and 0 bases had no gene match. This CDR3 has 14 residues. The germline V gene encodes CDR1 KGHSH and CDR2 LQKENI.

CDR3 in amino acids: CATSKGGAGEKLFF. The CDR3 nucleotides read TGTGCCACCAGCAAGGGCGGGGCGGGAGAAAAACTGTTTTTT. The genes are TRBV15 and TRBJ1-4; a possible D gene is TRBD1 (5 bases). Germline-derived CDR1 and CDR2 are LNHNV and YYDKDF (reference sequence). The CDR3 extends over 14 amino acids. V dropped 4 bases and J dropped 8 bases, with 14 bases sitting between them.